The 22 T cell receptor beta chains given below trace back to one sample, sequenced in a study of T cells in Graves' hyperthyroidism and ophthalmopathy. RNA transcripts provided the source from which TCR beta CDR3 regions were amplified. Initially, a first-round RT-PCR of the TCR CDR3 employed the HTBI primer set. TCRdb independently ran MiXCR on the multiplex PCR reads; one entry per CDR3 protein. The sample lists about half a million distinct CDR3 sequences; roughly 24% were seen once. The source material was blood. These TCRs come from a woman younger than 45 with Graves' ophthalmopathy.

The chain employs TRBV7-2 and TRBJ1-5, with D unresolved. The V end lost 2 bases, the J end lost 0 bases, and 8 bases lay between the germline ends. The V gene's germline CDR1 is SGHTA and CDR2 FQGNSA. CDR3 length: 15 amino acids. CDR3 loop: CASSLQLLSNQPQHF. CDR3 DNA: TGTGCCAGCAGCTTACAGCTCCTTAGCAATCAGCCCCAGCATTTT. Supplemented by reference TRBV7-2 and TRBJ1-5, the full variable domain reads GAGVSQSPSNKVTEKGKDVELRCDPISGHTALYWYRQSLGQGLEFLIYFQGNSAPDKSGLPSDRFSAERTGGSVSTLTIQRTQQEDSAVYLCASSLQLLSNQPQHFGDGTRLSIL.

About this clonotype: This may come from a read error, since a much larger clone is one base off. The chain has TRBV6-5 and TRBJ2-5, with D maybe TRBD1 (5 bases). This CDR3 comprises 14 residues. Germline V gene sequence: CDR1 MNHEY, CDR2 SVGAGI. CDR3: CAGSYATAQETQYF. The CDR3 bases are TGTGCCGGCAGTTACGCGACAGCCCAAGAGACCCAGTACTTC.

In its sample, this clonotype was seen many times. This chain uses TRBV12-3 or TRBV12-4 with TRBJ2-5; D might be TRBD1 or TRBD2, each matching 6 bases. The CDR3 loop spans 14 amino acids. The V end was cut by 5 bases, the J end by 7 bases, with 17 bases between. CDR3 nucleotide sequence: TGTGCCAGCAGTCCTGGGGGGCAATGGGGGACCCAGTACTTC. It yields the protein CASSPGGQWGTQYF.

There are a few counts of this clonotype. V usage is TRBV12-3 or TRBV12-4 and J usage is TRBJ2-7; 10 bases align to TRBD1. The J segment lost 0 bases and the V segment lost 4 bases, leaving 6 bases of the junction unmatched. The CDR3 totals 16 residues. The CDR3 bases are TGTGCCAGCAGTTGGACAGGGGGTCCCTCCTCCTACGAGCAGTACTTC. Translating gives CASSWTGGPSSYEQYF.

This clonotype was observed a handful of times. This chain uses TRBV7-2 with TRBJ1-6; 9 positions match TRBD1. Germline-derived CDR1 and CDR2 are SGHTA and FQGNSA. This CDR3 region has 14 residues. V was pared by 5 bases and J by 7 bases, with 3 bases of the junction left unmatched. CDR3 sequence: CASSVDRGNSPLHF. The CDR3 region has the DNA TGTGCCAGCAGCGTAGACAGGGGGAATTCACCCCTCCACTTT.

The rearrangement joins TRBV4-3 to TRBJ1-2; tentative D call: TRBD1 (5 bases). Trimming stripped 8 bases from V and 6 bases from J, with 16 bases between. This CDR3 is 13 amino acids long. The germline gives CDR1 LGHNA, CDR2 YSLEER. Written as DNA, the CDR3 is TGCGCCAGCTCCCCCGGGACGGCGGATGGCTACACCTTC. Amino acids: CASSPGTADGYTF.

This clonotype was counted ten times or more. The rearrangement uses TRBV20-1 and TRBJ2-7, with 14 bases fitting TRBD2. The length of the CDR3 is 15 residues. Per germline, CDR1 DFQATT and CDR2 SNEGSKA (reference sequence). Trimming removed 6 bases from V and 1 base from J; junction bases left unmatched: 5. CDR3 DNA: TGCAGTGCACCGGGACTAGCGGGGGTTTCCTACGAGCAGTACTTC. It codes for CSAPGLAGVSYEQYF.

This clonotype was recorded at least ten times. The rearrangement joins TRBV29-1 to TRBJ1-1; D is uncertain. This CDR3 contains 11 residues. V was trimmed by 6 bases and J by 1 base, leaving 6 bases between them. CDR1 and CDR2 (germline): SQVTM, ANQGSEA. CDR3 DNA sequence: TGCAGCGTCCCGGGGAACACTGAAGCTTTCTTT. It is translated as CSVPGNTEAFF.

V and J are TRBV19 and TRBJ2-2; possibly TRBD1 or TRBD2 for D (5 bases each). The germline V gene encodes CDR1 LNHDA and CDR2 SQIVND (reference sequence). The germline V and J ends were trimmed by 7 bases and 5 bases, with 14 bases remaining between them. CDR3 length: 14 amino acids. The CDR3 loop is CASTEGLLTGELFF. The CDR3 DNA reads TGTGCCAGTACTGAGGGGCTCCTTACCGGGGAGCTGTTTTTT.

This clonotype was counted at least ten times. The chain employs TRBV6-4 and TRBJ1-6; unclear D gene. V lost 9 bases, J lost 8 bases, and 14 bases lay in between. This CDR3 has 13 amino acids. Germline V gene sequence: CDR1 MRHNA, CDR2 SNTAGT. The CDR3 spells CARWYGWDSPLHF. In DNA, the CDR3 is TGTGCCAGATGGTATGGCTGGGATTCACCCCTCCACTTT.

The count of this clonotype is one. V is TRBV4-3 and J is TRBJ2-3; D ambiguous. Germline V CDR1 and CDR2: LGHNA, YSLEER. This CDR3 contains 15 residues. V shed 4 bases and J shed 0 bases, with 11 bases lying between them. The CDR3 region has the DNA TGCGCCAGCAGCCCCCGTCGTGCTAGCACAGATACGCAGTATTTT. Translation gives CASSPRRASTDTQYF.

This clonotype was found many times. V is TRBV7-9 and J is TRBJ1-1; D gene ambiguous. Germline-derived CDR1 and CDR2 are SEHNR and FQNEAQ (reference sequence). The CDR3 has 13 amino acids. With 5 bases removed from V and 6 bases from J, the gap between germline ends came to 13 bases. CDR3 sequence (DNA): TGTGCCAGCAGCCGGACCGCGGTTTCTGAAGCTTTCTTT. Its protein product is CASSRTAVSEAFF.

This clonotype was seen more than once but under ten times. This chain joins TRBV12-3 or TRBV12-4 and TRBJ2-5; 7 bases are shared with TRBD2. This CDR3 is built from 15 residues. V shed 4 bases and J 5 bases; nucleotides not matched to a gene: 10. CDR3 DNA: TGTGCCAGCAGTTGGACCCGACTAGCAGCTGAGACCCAGTACTTC. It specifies CASSWTRLAAETQYF.

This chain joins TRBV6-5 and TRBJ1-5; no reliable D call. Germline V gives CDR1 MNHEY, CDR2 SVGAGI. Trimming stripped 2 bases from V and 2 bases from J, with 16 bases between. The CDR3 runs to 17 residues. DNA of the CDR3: TGTGCCAGCAGTTACCCGACGGCCCGCTCAGGCAATCAGCCCCAGCATTTT. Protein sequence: CASSYPTARSGNQPQHF.

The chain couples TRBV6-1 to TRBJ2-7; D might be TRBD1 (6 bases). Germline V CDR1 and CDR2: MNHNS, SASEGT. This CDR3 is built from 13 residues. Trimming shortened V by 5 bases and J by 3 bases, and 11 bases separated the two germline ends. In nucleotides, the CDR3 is TGTGCCAGCAGTAGCCGGGACAACTACGAGCAGTACTTC. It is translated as CASSSRDNYEQYF.

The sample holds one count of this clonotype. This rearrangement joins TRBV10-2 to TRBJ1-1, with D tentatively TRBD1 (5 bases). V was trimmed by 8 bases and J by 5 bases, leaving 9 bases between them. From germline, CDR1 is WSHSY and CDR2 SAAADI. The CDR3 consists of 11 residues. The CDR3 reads CASQGLTEAFF. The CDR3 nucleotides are TGCGCCAGCCAGGGTTTGACTGAAGCTTTCTTT.

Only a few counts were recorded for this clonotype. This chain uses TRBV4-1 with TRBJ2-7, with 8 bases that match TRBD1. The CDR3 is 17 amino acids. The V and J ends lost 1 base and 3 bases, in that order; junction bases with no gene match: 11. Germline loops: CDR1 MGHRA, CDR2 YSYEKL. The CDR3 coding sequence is TGCGCCAGCAGCCAAGCAATCGACAGGGGCTTGTTCTACGAGCAGTACTTC. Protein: CASSQAIDRGLFYEQYF.

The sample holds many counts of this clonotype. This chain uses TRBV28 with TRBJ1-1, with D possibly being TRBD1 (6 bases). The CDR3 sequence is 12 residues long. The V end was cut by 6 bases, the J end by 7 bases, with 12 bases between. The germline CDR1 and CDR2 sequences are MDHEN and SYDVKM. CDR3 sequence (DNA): TGTGCCAGCAGACAAAACAGGGATGAAGCTTTCTTT. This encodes CASRQNRDEAFF.

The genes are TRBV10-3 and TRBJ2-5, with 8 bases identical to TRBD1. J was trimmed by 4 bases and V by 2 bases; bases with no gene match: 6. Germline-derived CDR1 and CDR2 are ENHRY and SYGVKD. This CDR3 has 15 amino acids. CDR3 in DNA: TGTGCCATCAGTGAGACAGGGGGTGGAAGAGAGACCCAGTACTTC. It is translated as CAISETGGGRETQYF.

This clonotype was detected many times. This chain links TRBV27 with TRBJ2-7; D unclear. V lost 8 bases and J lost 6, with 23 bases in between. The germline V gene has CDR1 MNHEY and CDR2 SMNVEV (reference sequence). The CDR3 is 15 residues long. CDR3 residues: CASGRPGPQPREQYF. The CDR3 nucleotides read TGTGCCAGCGGTAGACCCGGGCCGCAACCCCGCGAGCAGTACTTC.

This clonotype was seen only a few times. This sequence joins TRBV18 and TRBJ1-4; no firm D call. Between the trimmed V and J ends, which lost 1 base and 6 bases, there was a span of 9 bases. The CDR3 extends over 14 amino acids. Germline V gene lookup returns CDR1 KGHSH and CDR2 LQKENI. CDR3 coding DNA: TGTGCCAGCTCACCACGGTCGGACCATGAAAAACTGTTTTTT. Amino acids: CASSPRSDHEKLFF.

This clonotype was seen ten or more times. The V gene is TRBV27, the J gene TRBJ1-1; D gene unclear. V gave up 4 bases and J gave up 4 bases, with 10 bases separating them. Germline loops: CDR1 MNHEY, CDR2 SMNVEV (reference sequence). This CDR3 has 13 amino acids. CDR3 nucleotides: TGTGCCAGCAGTTATGCAGCCAGCACTGAAGCTTTCTTT. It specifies CASSYAASTEAFF.